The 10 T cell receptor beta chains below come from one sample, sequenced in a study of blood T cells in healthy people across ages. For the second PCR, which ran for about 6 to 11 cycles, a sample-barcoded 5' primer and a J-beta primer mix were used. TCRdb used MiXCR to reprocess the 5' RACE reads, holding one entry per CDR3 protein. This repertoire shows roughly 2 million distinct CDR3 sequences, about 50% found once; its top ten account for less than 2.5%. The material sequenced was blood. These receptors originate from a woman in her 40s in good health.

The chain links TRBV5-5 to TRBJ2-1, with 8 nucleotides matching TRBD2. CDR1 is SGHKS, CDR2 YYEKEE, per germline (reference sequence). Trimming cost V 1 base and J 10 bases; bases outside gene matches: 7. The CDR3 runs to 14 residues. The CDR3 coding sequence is TGTGCCAGCAGCTTGCGGGGGGGCAGCGGAGAGCAGTTCTTC. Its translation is CASSLRGGSGEQFF.

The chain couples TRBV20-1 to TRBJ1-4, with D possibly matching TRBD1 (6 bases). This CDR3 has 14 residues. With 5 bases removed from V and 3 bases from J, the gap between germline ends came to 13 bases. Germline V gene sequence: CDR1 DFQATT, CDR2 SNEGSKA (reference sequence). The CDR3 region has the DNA TGCAGTGCTCGAAGGGACACCGCTAATGAAAAACTGTTTTTT. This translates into CSARRDTANEKLFF.

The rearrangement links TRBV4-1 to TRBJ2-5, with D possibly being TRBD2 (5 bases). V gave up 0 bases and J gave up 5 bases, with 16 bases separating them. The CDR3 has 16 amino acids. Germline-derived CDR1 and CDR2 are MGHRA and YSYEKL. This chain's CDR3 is CASSQDFPGKSETQYF. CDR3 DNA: TGCGCCAGCAGCCAAGATTTTCCGGGGAAATCGGAGACCCAGTACTTC.

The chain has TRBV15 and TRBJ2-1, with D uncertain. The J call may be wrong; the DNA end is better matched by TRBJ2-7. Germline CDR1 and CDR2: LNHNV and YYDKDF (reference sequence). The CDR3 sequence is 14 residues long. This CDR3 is CATRAHGPHNEQYF. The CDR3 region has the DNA TGTGCCACCAGAGCCCATGGGCCTCACAATGAGCAGTACTTC.

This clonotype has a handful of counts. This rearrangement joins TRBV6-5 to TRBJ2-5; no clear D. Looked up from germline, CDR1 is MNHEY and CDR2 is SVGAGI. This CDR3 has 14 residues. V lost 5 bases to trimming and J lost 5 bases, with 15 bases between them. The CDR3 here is CASSPLEFGETQYF. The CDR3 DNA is TGTGCCAGCAGTCCTTTGGAGTTCGGGGAGACCCAGTACTTC.

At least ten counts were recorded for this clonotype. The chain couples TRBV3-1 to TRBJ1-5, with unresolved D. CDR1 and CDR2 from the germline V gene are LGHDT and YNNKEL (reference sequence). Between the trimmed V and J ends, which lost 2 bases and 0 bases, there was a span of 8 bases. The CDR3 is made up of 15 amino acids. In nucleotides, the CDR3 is TGTGCCAGCAGCCAAAGGTACGGTAGCAATCAGCCCCAGCATTTT. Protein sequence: CASSQRYGSNQPQHF.

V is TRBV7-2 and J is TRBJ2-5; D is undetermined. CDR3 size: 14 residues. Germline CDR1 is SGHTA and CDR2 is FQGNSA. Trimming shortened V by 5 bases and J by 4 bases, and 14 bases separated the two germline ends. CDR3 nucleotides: TGTGCCAGCAGCCTATCTTACGGCTCAGAGACCCAGTACTTC. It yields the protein CASSLSYGSETQYF.

The CDR3 DNA sequence: TGTGCCAGCAGCCGCAGAGGGCTGCCCCATGGCTACACCTTC. It is translated as CASSRRGLPHGYTF. The rearrangement joins TRBV28 to TRBJ1-2; D ambiguous. V was cut by 6 bases and J by 6 bases, with 17 bases left in between. The CDR3 runs 14 residues. Germline CDR1 MDHEN, CDR2 SYDVKM.

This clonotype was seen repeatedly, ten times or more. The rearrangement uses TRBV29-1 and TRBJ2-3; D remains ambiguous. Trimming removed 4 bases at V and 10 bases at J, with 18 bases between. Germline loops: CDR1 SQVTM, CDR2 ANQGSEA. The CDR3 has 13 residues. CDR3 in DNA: TGCAGCGTTGGTGACGGTGGGCTGAGTGCGCAGTATTTT. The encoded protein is CSVGDGGLSAQYF.

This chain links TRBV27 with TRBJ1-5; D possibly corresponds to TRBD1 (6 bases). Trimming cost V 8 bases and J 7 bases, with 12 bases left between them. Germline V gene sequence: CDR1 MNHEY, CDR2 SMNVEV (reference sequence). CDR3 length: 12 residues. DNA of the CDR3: TGTGCCAGCGGCCTCAGGGGACAGCCCCAGCATTTT. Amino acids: CASGLRGQPQHF.